The 16 T cell receptor beta chains below come from one sample, sequenced in a study of PD-1 blockade in classical Hodgkin lymphoma. Only in-frame clones appear in the TCRdb table, and some are missing; sequencing was by immunoSEQ multiplex PCR. Of about 26,000 clones listed, roughly 62% were seen once; the top ten hold roughly 10%. Brentuximab vedotin exposure varied among the patients, all of whom had relapsed after autologous stem cell transplantation. Sample: peripheral blood mononuclear cells (PBMCs), taken before the second cycle of nivolumab. The receptors were gathered from a human donor with classical Hodgkin lymphoma.

Here the CDR3 DNA reads TGTGCCAGCAGCCCACCCTGGAGGACGGGCGAGCAGTACTTC. The encoded protein is CASSPPWRTGEQYF. This chain joins TRBV5-6 and TRBJ2-7, with D possibly TRBD2 on 5 matching bases. The CDR3 is made up of 14 amino acids. The germline V gene encodes CDR1 SGHDT and CDR2 YYEEEE. V lost 4 bases and J lost 6, with 17 bases in between. Combining the CDR3 with reference TRBV5-6 and TRBJ2-7 gives the whole variable domain DAGVTQSPTHLIKTRGQQVTLRCSPKSGHDTVSWYQQALGQGPQFIFQYYEEEERQRGNFPDRFSGHQFPNYSSELNVNALLLGDSALYLCASSPPWRTGEQYFGPGTRLTVT.

The chain uses TRBV7-2 and TRBJ1-1; D remains ambiguous. Looked up from germline, CDR1 is SGHTA and CDR2 is FQGNSA. Trimming took off 3 bases at V and 1 base at J, with 6 bases between the two ends. CDR3 length: 13 residues. CDR3 sequence (DNA): TGTGCCAGCAGCTTTGATTGGAACACTGAAGCTTTCTTT. Amino acids: CASSFDWNTEAFF.

The V gene is TRBV7-6, the J gene TRBJ2-7; D is unclear. Trimming took off 5 bases at V and 6 bases at J, with 20 bases between the two ends. The length of the CDR3 is 15 residues. The V gene's germline CDR1 is SGHVS and CDR2 FNYEAQ. CDR3 sequence (DNA): TGTGCCAGCAGCCGCGCGCCCGGCCAGCGTCTCGAGCAGTACTTC. It codes for CASSRAPGQRLEQYF.

This clone showed up just a few times. V and J are TRBV27 and TRBJ2-3; unclear D gene. V was trimmed by 5 bases and J by 7 bases, leaving 4 bases between them. This CDR3 has 10 amino acids. Germline loops: CDR1 MNHEY, CDR2 SMNVEV (reference sequence). Written as DNA, the CDR3 is TGTGCCAGCAGTATAAATACGCAGTATTTT. Translated, it gives CASSINTQYF.

V usage is TRBV28 and J usage is TRBJ2-7, with TRBD2 matching 12 bases. This CDR3 contains 15 residues. The V gene end was trimmed by 3 bases and the J gene end by 5 bases; junction bases not matched to a gene: 5. The germline gives CDR1 MDHEN, CDR2 SYDVKM. The CDR3 region is CASSFLAGGANEQYF. The DNA of the CDR3 is TGTGCCAGCAGTTTCCTAGCGGGAGGGGCTAACGAGCAGTACTTC. The variable domain in full, with the rest retrieved from reference TRBV28 and TRBJ2-7, is DVKVTQSSRYLVKRTGEKVFLECVQDMDHENMFWYRQDPGLGLRLIYFSYDVKMKEKGDIPEGYSVSREKKERFSLILESASTNQTSMYLCASSFLAGGANEQYFGPGTRLTVT.

This clone was counted a few times. The chain has TRBV11-1 and TRBJ2-7; possibly TRBD1 for D (5 bases). Trimming took off 5 bases at V and 3 bases at J, with 14 bases between the two ends. CDR3 length equals 14 residues. Germline V lookup: CDR1 SGHAT, CDR2 FQDESV (reference sequence). The CDR3 DNA sequence: TGTGCCAGCAGCGTAGACGGGCAGGGCTACGAGCAGTACTTC. Protein sequence: CASSVDGQGYEQYF.

The chain links TRBV2 to TRBJ1-5; maybe TRBD1 (5 bases). With 7 bases removed from V and 0 bases from J, the gap between germline ends came to 19 bases. In germline, CDR1 is SNHLY, CDR2 FYNNEI. CDR3 length equals 17 residues. The CDR3 coding sequence is TGTGCCAGCAAGCTGCTTGGGACCCTCCATAGCAATCAGCCCCAGCATTTT. Encoded protein: CASKLLGTLHSNQPQHF.

This clone was recorded once. The chain is built from TRBV23-1 and TRBJ2-1; 8 bases align to TRBD2. TRBV23-1 is classed as an ORF, of uncertain function. V gave up 9 bases and J gave up 4 bases; unmatched junction bases: 5. The CDR3 has 13 residues. CDR3 sequence: CASPGTRYNEQFF. In DNA form, the CDR3 reads TGCGCCAGTCCAGGGACTAGATACAATGAGCAGTTCTTC.

The chain carries TRBV6-5 and TRBJ2-4; D gene ambiguous. Germline CDR1 reads MNHEY; CDR2 reads SVGAGI. V lost 0 bases to trimming and J lost 1 base, with 7 bases between them. This CDR3 has 15 residues. CDR3 region: CASSYSGLAKNIQYF. The CDR3 DNA reads as TGTGCCAGCAGTTACTCCGGTCTGGCCAAAAACATTCAGTACTTC.

The chain carries TRBV30 and TRBJ2-7; the D gene is possibly TRBD2 (5 bases). Looked up from germline, CDR1 is GTSNPN and CDR2 is SVGIG (reference sequence). The ends were cut back, 3 bases at V and 1 base at J, with 16 bases in the middle. The CDR3 length is 15 residues. The CDR3, as DNA: TGTGCCTGGAGACGGGTGGGCGGGCTTTCCTACGAGCAGTACTTC. Translation gives CAWRRVGGLSYEQYF.

This chain connects TRBV7-2 to TRBJ2-7, with D hard to call. The V and J ends lost 1 base and 0 bases respectively, with 10 bases between them. The CDR3 loop spans 15 amino acids. Germline V gene sequence: CDR1 SGHTA, CDR2 FQGNSA. The CDR3 nucleotides read TGTGCCAGCAGCTTAGTGGCTGGTCCCTCCTACGAGCAGTACTTC. It is translated as CASSLVAGPSYEQYF.

Only a few counts were recorded for this clone. This chain connects TRBV29-1 to TRBJ1-1; D might be TRBD1 (6 bases). The CDR3 length is 16 residues. Trimming removed 2 bases at V and 5 bases at J, with 21 bases between. Per the germline V gene, CDR1 is SQVTM and CDR2 is ANQGSEA. DNA for the CDR3: TGCAGCGTTGAATTGAAAGGGGGACTACTGAGGACTGAAGCTTTCTTT. The encoded protein is CSVELKGGLLRTEAFF.

This clone was seen just once. The J gene is TRBJ2-7, the V gene TRBV5-1, with TRBD1 matching over 7 bases. CDR1 SGHRS and CDR2 YFSETQ come from the germline V gene. CDR3 length: 16 residues. V gave up 0 bases and J gave up 7 bases; unmatched junction bases: 13. CDR3 protein: CASSLGGTDSKREQYF. The CDR3 DNA reads TGCGCCAGCAGCTTGGGTGGGACAGACTCCAAGCGGGAGCAGTACTTC. The complete variable domain, with remaining parts taken from reference TRBV5-1 and TRBJ2-7, reads KAGVTQTPRYLIKTRGQQVTLSCSPISGHRSVSWYQQTPGQGLQFLFEYFSETQRNKGNFPGRFSGRQFSNSRSEMNVSTLELGDSALYLCASSLGGTDSKREQYFGPGTRLTVT.

The rearrangement uses TRBV19 and TRBJ1-5, with D possibly being TRBD1 (5 bases). CDR1 is LNHDA and CDR2 is SQIVND in the germline V gene (reference sequence). The CDR3 totals 15 residues. V lost 1 base to trimming and J lost 4 bases, with 11 bases between them. CDR3 residues: CASSIAGGPNQPQHF. In DNA, the CDR3 is TGTGCCAGTAGTATAGCGGGGGGTCCGAATCAGCCCCAGCATTTT.

This clone was found a few times. The chain couples TRBV28 to TRBJ1-1; 7 bases line up with TRBD1. Germline V gene lookup returns CDR1 MDHEN and CDR2 SYDVKM. The CDR3 has 15 residues. V lost 6 bases and J lost 0; bases outside the gene matches: 7. The CDR3 protein is CASRETGPMNTEAFF. CDR3 bases: TGTGCCAGCAGGGAGACAGGGCCGATGAACACTGAAGCTTTCTTT.

This clone was counted between two and nine times. V is TRBV5-1 and J is TRBJ2-2, with D hard to call. Germline-derived CDR1 and CDR2 are SGHRS and YFSETQ. Trimming shortened V by 0 bases and J by 2 bases, and 8 bases separated the two germline ends. This CDR3 region has 15 residues. CDR3 DNA: TGCGCCAGCAGCTTGGGTAGCAGTAACACCGGGGAGCTGTTTTTT. This codes for CASSLGSSNTGELFF.